Listed below are T cell receptor beta chains from one sample, sequenced in a study of T-cell reconstitution after alpha-beta-depleted transplantation in children. One entry per CDR3 protein, called by TCRdb with MiXCR from the PCR reads. This table holds roughly 590,000 distinct CDR3 sequences, about 15% found once. Source: PBMCs from the stem cell graft donor, taken from the stem cell graft. These TCRs come from a human donor who donated a stem cell graft to a child with acute myeloid leukemia. Each CDR3 is given with its conserved first and last residue. D genes are given only for firm matches. Not every row has a clone size; where given, it reads once, few, many or a size class.

J | V | size | D | DNA | CDR3
TRBJ2-1 | TRBV12-3/TRBV12-4 | many | . | TGTGCCAGCAGTTCGCAGCGAAACAATGAGCAGTTCTTC | CASSSQRNNEQFF
TRBJ2-1 | TRBV14 | . | . | TGTGCCAGCAGCCAAGGAACTCTAGTTGAGCAGTTCTTC | CASSQGTLVEQFF
TRBJ1-1 | TRBV12-3/TRBV12-4 | few | . | TGTGCCAGCAGTTTAGGGGGGTTGGCTGAAGCTTTCTTT | CASSLGGLAEAFF
TRBJ1-4 | TRBV20-1 | many | . | TGCAGTGCCCGAATCAGGGGAGGGGATGAAAAACTGTTTTTT | CSARIRGGDEKLFF
TRBJ2-4 | TRBV12-2 | . | . | TGTGCAGTCGGGGACATCGACTACATTCAGTACTTC | CAVGDIDYIQYF
TRBJ1-1 | TRBV30 | few | . | TGTGCCTGGACCAACAGAGTCCAAGCTTTCTTT | CAWTNRVQAFF
TRBJ2-4 | TRBV28 | . | . | TGTGCCAGCAGTTCGAGGGGAAGAAACATTCAGTACTTC | CASSSRGRNIQYF
TRBJ2-2 | TRBV20-1 | many | TRBD1 | TGCAGTGCTAACCACGGGACAGGGCGGACCGGGGAGCTGTTTTTT | CSANHGTGRTGELFF
TRBJ2-7 | TRBV20-1 | many | . | TGCAGTGCTTGGCGGGACGCCGATTTGCTTGGCGAGCAGTACTTC | CSAWRDADLLGEQYF
TRBJ2-1 | TRBV7-9 | few | . | TGTGCCAGCAGCTCCCCCACCCGGAATGAGCAGTTCTTC | CASSSPTRNEQFF
TRBJ2-3 | TRBV5-1 | few | . | TGCGCCAGCAGCTTCACAGGTTCGGATACGCAGTATTTT | CASSFTGSDTQYF
TRBJ2-5 | TRBV12-3/TRBV12-4 | . | . | TGTGCCAGCAGTGTGTACTTAAACTCAGGGTGGAAAGAGACCCAGTACTTC | CASSVYLNSGWKETQYF
TRBJ1-1 | TRBV29-1 | many | . | TGCAGCGTTGATGGGGGCAACACTGAAGCTTTCTTT | CSVDGGNTEAFF
TRBJ2-3 | TRBV9 | many | TRBD1 | TGTGCCAGCACCGTTGAGGGACAGGGGGCTTCAGATACGCAGTATTTT | CASTVEGQGASDTQYF
TRBJ2-2 | TRBV6-5 | few | TRBD2 | TGTGCCAGCAGTTACTCACTAGCGGGGGATTCGAACACCGGGGAGCTGTTTTTT | CASSYSLAGDSNTGELFF
TRBJ2-5 | TRBV7-2 | few | TRBD1 | TGTGCCAGCAGCACCAGGACAGGGTCAGAGACCCAGTACTTC | CASSTRTGSETQYF
TRBJ2-7 | TRBV6-1 | . | TRBD1 | TGTGCCAGCAGTGTGGACAGGGCCGAGCAGTACTTC | CASSVDRAEQYF
TRBJ1-1 | TRBV18 | . | . | TGTGCCAGCTCACCACCGGTCAGATTGAACACTGAAGCTTTCTTT | CASSPPVRLNTEAFF
TRBJ2-1 | TRBV25-1 | . | . | TGTGCCAGCAGTGAATTTGGTGTTAGAACCAATGAGCAGTTCTTC | CASSEFGVRTNEQFF
TRBJ2-1 | TRBV3-1 | once | TRBD1 | TGTGCCAGCAGTCGCCCCGGGACAGGGGGCTTCAATGAGCAGTTCTTC | CASSRPGTGGFNEQFF
TRBJ2-2 | TRBV5-1 | many | . | TGCGCCAGCAGCTTCAGAGAGAACACCGGGGAGCTGTTTTTT | CASSFRENTGELFF
TRBJ2-1 | TRBV29-1 | many | . | TGCAGCGTTGAAGATGCACAGAGCTCCTACAATGAGCAGTTCTTC | CSVEDAQSSYNEQFF
TRBJ2-1 | TRBV29-1 | many | . | TGCAGCGTTGACGCCGTAAATGAGCAGTTCTTC | CSVDAVNEQFF
TRBJ2-5 | TRBV4-3 | few | . | TGCGCCAGCAGCCAAGATATAGGCAGAGAAGAGACCCAGTACTTC | CASSQDIGREETQYF
TRBJ2-5 | TRBV12-5 | few | TRBD1 | TGTGCTAGTGCCCGTGTAGGGGGCCTCCGAGAGACCCAGTACTTC | CASARVGGLRETQYF
TRBJ2-3 | TRBV7-2 | few | . | TGTGCCAGCAGCTTAGGATGGGCCACAGATACGCAGTATTTT | CASSLGWATDTQYF
TRBJ2-3 | TRBV12-3/TRBV12-4 | . | . | TGTGCCAGCAGTTACGGGGAGGTCCTGGGGGTCACAGATACGCAGTATTTT | CASSYGEVLGVTDTQYF